The clone carrying this T cell receptor (beta chain) showed up just once. These data belong to a study of CD8 T cells in Susac syndrome. Random-hexamer reverse transcription was applied to about 0.45 to 1 ug RNA. An immunoSEQ multiplex PCR generated amplified TCR beta CDR3 products spanning 54 Vbeta and 13 Jbeta. MiXCR, run by TCRdb on the immunoSEQ multiplex PCR reads, gives a single entry per CDR3 protein. The repertoire has 67,000 or so distinct CDR3 sequences, 93% of them found once; the top ten carry about 0.15%. CD8+ and CD4+ T cells from blood underwent TCR beta sequencing. Both CD4+ and CD8+ T cells were negatively isolated, and TEMRA cells underwent FACS enrichment. Germline CDR1 reads SNHLY; CDR2 reads FYNNEI. After removal of 2 bases from V and 6 bases from J, the junction contained 6 bases not matched to a gene. The CDR3 spans 15 residues.

The chain is built from TRBV2 and TRBJ2-1, with 8 bases that match TRBD2. The sequence was obtained from a human donor with Susac syndrome. The sequenced material came from CD4+ T cells from PBMCs. The CDR3, as DNA: TGTGCCAGCAGTGAATTCGGGGGGGCGGGCAATGAGCAGTTCTTC. Protein sequence: CASSEFGGAGNEQFF.